This T cell receptor (beta chain) was sequenced for a study of T cell responses to AZD1222 COVID-19 vaccine (dated by TCRdb to 2020 to 2023). For context, the study as a whole: AZD1222 recipients whose second dose came at about 4 weeks and those whose second dose came at about 12 weeks were combined into one group, since spike-specific TCR depth and breadth did not differ between the two schedules. TCR sequencing covered approximately 230 trial participants: 207 given two doses of AZD1222 and 26 given two doses of MenACWY control vaccine. Enrollment into the trials was organized by age into subgroups of 18-55, 56-69 and 70-plus years, and those subgroups contained approximately 160, 26 and 62 TCR-sequenced participants, respectively.

Interpreted using the paper, the time point label stands for: baseline before first vaccination. The vaccinee samples were drawn from two UK trials, COV001 and COV002, one of which was a single-blind randomized controlled phase 2/3 trial testing AZD1222 (ChAdOx1 nCoV-19) in healthy adults. Trial participant PBMC samples were collected at day 0 and day 28 after the second dose for TCRbeta chain sequencing. With respect to this clone: What this receptor recognizes is not known. There are no base qualities to consult, and no much larger clone falls within one base.

The paper's findings and limits, for the study overall: Nearly half of unique spike-specific TCRs reportedly recognized epitopes outside regions mutated in the B.1.351 and B.1.1.7 variants. Because no day 14 peak-response samples were available, the repertoires could be characterized only after the peak T cell response. Vaccine-associated CD4 TCRs spanned the whole spike protein, with dominant responses in regions 160-218 and 743-854. Spike-specific TCR breadth and depth rose significantly after two AZD1222 doses compared with day 0 and with MenACWY recipients. The 56-69-year group was small, and its depth increase did not reach significance, likely because of low power. Only five or six AZD1222 recipients were SARS-CoV-2 seropositive at baseline, limiting conclusions about previously exposed vaccinees. Most participants were white British and females outnumbered males, and the authors suggested that clonal diversity may have been underestimated.

The CDR3 regions of human TCRbeta chains were analyzed by immunosequencing. Under the source paper's analysis protocol: Repertoire TCRs were matched against a reference library of SARS-CoV-2-specific TCRs generated with the MIRA antigen-specificity platform. Breadth meant the fraction of unique TCRs that were SARS-CoV-2-associated, whereas depth meant the fraction of total T cells that were SARS-CoV-2-associated. Using the MIRA data, each spike-specific TCR was assigned both to the spike region to which the TCR was reactive and to a CD4 or CD8 class. Log10-transformed breadth and depth values were compared by one-way ANOVA with Sidak's multiple comparisons tests. The table comes from immuneACCESS by way of TCRdb, which keeps in-frame sequences with V and J called. Part of the clones is missing from these tables; in studies checked, under half for an unresolved V gene and the rest for unknown reasons. The V and J calls and clone size were taken over from that table, and D and trimming were inferred from the DNA. The sample profile shows about 150,000 clones; more than 85% of them were found once. The ten largest clones add up to under 4.5% of the sample.

The sequence derives from an adult in good health. Sample: peripheral blood, taken on day 0 of AZD1222 vaccination.

CDR3 loop: CASSIDPRLGQPQHF. The base sequence is TGTGCCAGTAGTATAGATCCACGGTTGGGTCAGCCCCAGCATTTT. Recombination linked TRBV19 to TRBJ1-5, with the D gene uncertain. CDR1 and CDR2 are drawn from the germline V gene (reference sequence): LNHDA, SQIVND. V sheds 0 bases and J sheds 6 bases, leaving 12 bases between their ends. The CDR3, cysteine through phenylalanine, is 15 amino acids long. The entry retains the CDR3 DNA only, 45 bases that are in frame from base 1.